These 25 T cell receptor beta chains share one sample of origin, sequenced in a study of T cells in Graves' hyperthyroidism and ophthalmopathy. Using RNA transcripts as the source, TCR beta CDR3 regions were amplified. TCR CDR3 underwent first-round RT-PCR with the HTBI primer set. TCRdb processed the multiplex PCR reads anew with MiXCR; each CDR3 protein has one entry. The sample includes under 350,000 distinct CDR3 sequences, 15% to 20% of them seen just once. The sequencing sample was made of blood. The receptor source for this set is a woman aged 45-65 years with Graves' hyperthyroidism.

This clonotype came up a few times. Since a much larger clone is just one base distant, this may be a read error. This sequence joins TRBV3-1 and TRBJ2-5; TRBD2 matches 9 bases. Germline V gene lookup returns CDR1 LGHDT and CDR2 YNNKEL (reference sequence). Trimming took 0 bases from V and 8 from J; bases not matched to a gene: 13. The length of the CDR3 is 17 residues. CDR3 DNA sequence: TGTGCCAGCAGCCAAGATAGGGAGAGCGGGAGGTCTCCAACCCAGTACTTC. Its translation: CASSQDRESGRSPTQYF.

This clonotype was detected a few times. The chain combines TRBV18 with TRBJ2-1, with TRBD2 matching over 14 bases. CDR3 length: 18 residues. The trim removed 5 bases at V and 4 bases at J, leaving 10 bases unmatched. The germline V gene encodes CDR1 KGHSH and CDR2 LQKENI. CDR3 bases: TGTGCCAGCTCATCGCTACCACGACTAGCGGGGGGGTACAATGAGCAGTTCTTC. Translating it yields CASSSLPRLAGGYNEQFF.

V gene TRBV27 combines with J gene TRBJ2-1, with TRBD1 matching 8 bases. From germline, CDR1 is MNHEY and CDR2 SMNVEV (reference sequence). With 0 bases clipped from V and 9 bases from J, the junction kept 13 bases outside the gene matches. CDR3 length equals 17 residues. CDR3 region: CASSLSGGRQGLGEQFF. CDR3 sequence (DNA): TGTGCCAGCAGTTTATCGGGTGGGAGACAGGGGCTCGGTGAGCAGTTCTTC.

The table lists this clonotype with many counts. This chain links TRBV6-1 with TRBJ2-7, with 7 nucleotides matching TRBD1. This CDR3 region has 14 residues. V shed 3 bases, J shed 3 bases, and the junction held 5 bases outside the gene matches. The germline V gene encodes CDR1 MNHNS and CDR2 SASEGT. The CDR3 bases are TGTGCCAGCAGTGAGACAGGGTCGGGCTACGAGCAGTACTTC. This encodes CASSETGSGYEQYF.

This clonotype showed up just a few times. This chain links TRBV9 with TRBJ2-3; 11 nucleotides agree with TRBD2. In germline, CDR1 is SGDLS, CDR2 YYNGEE. After removal of 3 bases from V and 2 bases from J, the junction contained 2 bases not matched to a gene. This CDR3 has 15 amino acids. The CDR3 nucleotides read TGTGCCAGCAGCGCTAGCGGGGGGAACACAGATACGCAGTATTTT. Encoded protein: CASSASGGNTDTQYF.

This clonotype was seen many times. The chain combines TRBV7-9 with TRBJ1-1; D unresolved. CDR1 is SEHNR and CDR2 is FQNEAQ in the germline V gene (reference sequence). The length of the CDR3 is 13 residues. Deletions cut 7 bases from V and 5 bases from J, with 14 bases between. In nucleotides, the CDR3 is TGTGCCAGCACGCCCGACGGGCAGACTGAAGCTTTCTTT. It translates to CASTPDGQTEAFF.

This sequence joins TRBV7-6 and TRBJ2-7; D is perhaps TRBD1 (6 bases). CDR3 length: 13 amino acids. Per germline, CDR1 SGHVS and CDR2 FNYEAQ. Trimming removed 7 bases at V and 7 bases at J, with 17 bases between. The DNA of the CDR3 is TGTGCCAGCACTACTGGGGGCTCGTGGGAGCAGTACGTC. This codes for CASTTGGSWEQYV.

This clonotype has only a few counts. The DNA for the CDR3 is TGCAGTGCTCTACTAGCGGGGGAAAACATTCAGTACTTC. Amino acid sequence: CSALLAGENIQYF. The V and J genes are TRBV20-1 and TRBJ2-4; 11 nucleotides line up with TRBD2. V dropped 5 bases and J dropped 5; count of bases not matched to a gene: 2. CDR3 length: 13 residues. The germline V gene has CDR1 DFQATT and CDR2 SNEGSKA (reference sequence).

The chain carries TRBV29-1 and TRBJ1-1; D is uncertain. The V end lost 7 bases, the J end lost 4 bases, and 16 bases lay between the germline ends. Per the germline V gene, CDR1 is SQVTM and CDR2 is ANQGSEA. The CDR3 runs 13 residues. As DNA, the CDR3 is TGCAGCGCGGTCCGGGGTCAAACCACTGAAGCTTTCTTT. Translating it yields CSAVRGQTTEAFF.

This clonotype was counted a few times. The chain joins TRBV20-1 to TRBJ2-1, with TRBD2 matching over 11 bases. J lost 8 bases, V lost 3 bases, and 15 bases had no gene match. The CDR3 runs 17 residues. From germline, CDR1 is DFQATT and CDR2 SNEGSKA (reference sequence). The CDR3 loop reads CSARGGLAGGLSDEQFF. The CDR3 nucleotides read TGCAGTGCTAGGGGGGGGCTAGCGGGGGGCCTTAGCGATGAGCAGTTCTTC.

This chain connects TRBV7-3 to TRBJ2-5; either TRBD1 or TRBD2 may fit D (5 bases each). The CDR3 spans 15 residues. Germline V gene data show CDR1 as SGHTA and CDR2 as FQGTGA. Trimming shortened V by 2 bases and J by 1 base, and 11 bases separated the two germline ends. Here the CDR3 reads CASSLEVGAQETQYF. The CDR3 nucleotides read TGTGCCAGCAGCTTAGAGGTCGGGGCCCAAGAGACCCAGTACTTC.

Only a few counts were recorded for this clonotype. The CDR3 loop is CSVAGQPNTEAFF. CDR3 nucleotides: TGCAGCGTTGCTGGCCAGCCGAACACTGAAGCTTTCTTT. The chain has TRBV29-1 and TRBJ1-1; D not certain. This CDR3 spans 13 amino acids. In germline, CDR1 is SQVTM, CDR2 ANQGSEA. Trimming removed 4 bases from V and 1 base from J, with 10 bases in between.

This clonotype was seen a handful of times. CDR3 amino acids: CASSLDGTPEETQYF. In DNA, the CDR3 is TGTGCCAGCAGTTTAGACGGGACCCCGGAAGAGACCCAGTACTTC. V usage is TRBV27 and J usage is TRBJ2-5; D could derive from TRBD1 or TRBD2 (5 bases each). CDR1 and CDR2 (germline): MNHEY, SMNVEV (reference sequence). The CDR3 covers 15 residues. Trimming cost V 2 bases and J 3 bases, with 13 bases left between them.

The CDR3 protein is CASNEGLGAEAFF. DNA for the CDR3: TGTGCCAGCAATGAGGGGTTGGGGGCTGAAGCTTTCTTT. This chain links TRBV28 with TRBJ1-1, with TRBD1 as a possible D gene (5 bases). The CDR3 extends over 13 amino acids. Between the trimmed V and J ends, which lost 7 bases and 6 bases, there was a span of 15 bases. Germline CDR1 and CDR2: MDHEN and SYDVKM.

In its sample, this clonotype was seen many times. This sequence joins TRBV5-6 and TRBJ1-2; the match to TRBD1 covers 7 bases. This CDR3 is 14 amino acids long. With V trimmed by 3 bases and J by 0 bases, 2 bases remained unmatched. Per the germline V gene, CDR1 is SGHDT and CDR2 is YYEEEE. This chain's CDR3 is CASSSDRSNYGYTF. The CDR3 nucleotides are TGTGCCAGCAGCTCGGACAGGTCTAACTATGGCTACACCTTC. Variable domain in full (rest from reference TRBV5-6 and TRBJ1-2): DAGVTQSPTHLIKTRGQQVTLRCSPKSGHDTVSWYQQALGQGPQFIFQYYEEEERQRGNFPDRFSGHQFPNYSSELNVNALLLGDSALYLCASSSDRSNYGYTFGSGTRLTVV.

CDR3 loop: CASSSRDRGTTDTQYF. The CDR3 region has the DNA TGTGCCAGCAGCTCCCGGGACAGGGGCACAACAGATACGCAGTATTTT. V is TRBV7-9 and J is TRBJ2-3, with 10 nucleotides matching TRBD1. From germline, CDR1 is SEHNR and CDR2 FQNEAQ (reference sequence). The CDR3 length is 16 residues. The V segment lost 4 bases and the J segment 3 bases; nucleotides outside the gene matches: 7.

This clonotype showed up many times. The chain recombines TRBV11-3 with TRBJ2-2; TRBD1 might be the D (5 bases). Trimming pared 5 bases from V and 3 bases from J, leaving 19 bases between. This CDR3 comprises 17 residues. CDR1 and CDR2 from the germline V gene are SGHNT and YENEEA. The CDR3 DNA reads as TGTGCCAGCAGCCTACGTCGGGTAGGGGCGGACACCGGGGAGCTGTTTTTT. Amino acid sequence: CASSLRRVGADTGELFF.

This chain joins TRBV4-1 and TRBJ2-1; 16 nucleotides match TRBD2. The CDR3 length is 17 residues. Trimming at V came to 0 bases and at J to 9 bases, leaving 5 bases not matched to a gene. Per the germline V gene, CDR1 is MGHRA and CDR2 is YSYEKL. The CDR3 region is CASSQEKGTSGGGEQFF. The CDR3 nucleotides are TGCGCCAGCAGCCAAGAGAAAGGGACTAGCGGGGGGGGTGAGCAGTTCTTC.

CDR3 loop: CASSEARGFNNSPLHF. CDR3 nucleotide sequence: TGTGCCAGCAGTGAAGCGAGGGGGTTTAATAATTCACCCCTCCACTTT. The chain couples TRBV2 to TRBJ1-6; D may be TRBD1 (6 bases). V was pared by 0 bases and J by 5 bases, with 11 bases between. Germline CDR1 is SNHLY and CDR2 is FYNNEI. The CDR3 sequence is 16 residues long. Variable domain in full (rest from reference TRBV2 and TRBJ1-6): EPEVTQTPSHQVTQMGQEVILRCVPISNHLYFYWYRQILGQKVEFLVSFYNNEISEKSEIFDDQFSVERPDGSNFTLKIRSTKLEDSAMYFCASSEARGFNNSPLHFGNGTRLTVT.

Many counts were recorded for this clonotype. V is TRBV5-6 and J is TRBJ2-7; D possibly uses TRBD1 or TRBD2 (5 bases each). This CDR3 is 12 amino acids long. CDR1 and CDR2 from the germline V gene are SGHDT and YYEEEE. Trimming removed 5 bases at V and 3 bases at J, with 9 bases between. The CDR3 DNA reads TGTGCCAGCAGAAGGGACGGCTACGAGCAGTACGTC. Translation: CASRRDGYEQYV.

Only a few counts were recorded for this clonotype. The chain employs TRBV20-1 and TRBJ2-1; TRBD2 agrees at 8 bases. The germline V gene encodes CDR1 DFQATT and CDR2 SNEGSKA (reference sequence). The CDR3 is made up of 17 amino acids. Germline trimming cut 1 base from V and 9 bases from J; bases unmatched to any gene: 17. CDR3 nucleotides: TGCAGTGCTAGAGCCAATAACCGGGGGGGCGCGGAATTTGAGCAGTTCTTC. Translated, it gives CSARANNRGGAEFEQFF.

V and J are TRBV6-1 and TRBJ2-1, with D possibly matching TRBD1 (6 bases). Between the trimmed V and J ends, which lost 6 bases and 0 bases, there was a span of 12 bases. The CDR3 runs to 15 residues. Per germline, CDR1 MNHNS and CDR2 SASEGT. The CDR3: CASSSGQSSYNEQFF. The CDR3 DNA follows: TGTGCCAGCAGCTCAGGACAGAGCTCCTACAATGAGCAGTTCTTC.

The rearrangement joins TRBV9 to TRBJ1-2; D is unresolved. CDR1 and CDR2 from the germline V gene are SGDLS and YYNGEE. With 0 bases removed from V and 6 bases from J, the gap between germline ends came to 18 bases. The CDR3 has 16 amino acids. The CDR3 sequence: CASSVDTVEFGDGYTF. CDR3 sequence (DNA): TGTGCCAGCAGCGTAGACACGGTGGAGTTCGGGGATGGCTACACCTTC. The full variable domain, rest sourced from reference TRBV9 and TRBJ1-2, is DSGVTQTPKHLITATGQRVTLRCSPRSGDLSVYWYQQSLDQGLQFLIQYYNGEERAKGNILERFSAQQFPDLHSELNLSSLELGDSALYFCASSVDTVEFGDGYTFGSGTRLTVV.

This clonotype was detected ten times or more. The genes are TRBV20-1 and TRBJ2-3; 8 bases are a match to TRBD2. V lost 0 bases to trimming and J lost 1 base; unmatched junction nucleotides: 6. This CDR3 contains 16 residues. Germline V gene data show CDR1 as DFQATT and CDR2 as SNEGSKA (reference sequence). The CDR3 here is CSARDWASGRTDTQYF. CDR3 sequence (DNA): TGCAGTGCTAGAGATTGGGCTAGCGGGCGCACAGATACGCAGTATTTT.

In this sample, this clonotype turned up many times. V and J are TRBV5-1 and TRBJ2-1; D is possibly TRBD1 or TRBD2 (5 bases each). Germline CDR1 reads SGHRS; CDR2 reads YFSETQ. The V and J ends lost 2 bases and 8 bases respectively, with 17 bases between them. CDR3 length equals 15 residues. The CDR3 loop reads CASSFAGPGLYEQFF. CDR3 sequence (DNA): TGCGCCAGCAGCTTCGCGGGCCCAGGGCTCTATGAGCAGTTCTTC.